The 8 T cell receptor beta chains reported below all come from one sample, sequenced in a study of blood T cell repertoires in COVID-19. Produced via immunoSEQ multiplex PCR; TCRdb's table is partial and in-frame only. Of about 110,000 clones detected, around 74% appear once; the ten largest clones hold roughly 19%. Sample: peripheral blood. Source of these receptors: a woman aged 65 to 85 with acute or convalescent COVID-19.

The chain recombines TRBV28 with TRBJ2-7; 9 bases align to TRBD1. From germline, CDR1 is MDHEN and CDR2 SYDVKM. CDR3 length: 12 residues. J gave up 6 bases and V 5 bases, and 2 bases lay outside the gene matches. CDR3 DNA: TGTGCCAGCAGTGGACAGGGGACCGAGCAGTACTTC. Amino acids: CASSGQGTEQYF.

The chain couples TRBV5-1 to TRBJ1-3, with 7 bases matching TRBD1. V trimming: 4 bases; J trimming: 4 bases; junction bases outside the gene matches: 2. Germline CDR1 SGHRS, CDR2 YFSETQ. This CDR3 is 13 amino acids long. CDR3 amino acids: CASSPGGGNTIYF. CDR3 nucleotide sequence: TGCGCCAGCAGCCCAGGGGGAGGAAACACCATATATTTT.

The CDR3 loop reads CASSLEGTGGGYTF. DNA for the CDR3: TGCGCCAGCAGCTTGGAAGGGACAGGCGGCGGCTACACCTTC. This chain uses TRBV5-1 with TRBJ1-2; TRBD1 agrees at 8 bases. V lost 0 bases and J lost 8; bases outside the gene matches: 6. The length of the CDR3 is 14 residues. Germline V gene lookup returns CDR1 SGHRS and CDR2 YFSETQ.

The chain employs TRBV7-9 and TRBJ1-1; D perhaps matches TRBD1 (6 bases). Germline values: CDR1 SEHNR, CDR2 FQNEAQ (reference sequence). V gave up 5 bases and J gave up 3 bases, with 13 bases separating them. This CDR3 is built from 14 residues. The CDR3 coding sequence is TGTGCCAGCAGCCCTGGGGGCGTTCACACTGAAGCTTTCTTT. Amino acid sequence: CASSPGGVHTEAFF.

This chain joins TRBV11-2 and TRBJ1-3; perhaps TRBD1 as D (6 bases). The ends were cut back, 1 base at V and 2 bases at J, with 15 bases in the middle. Germline lookup yields CDR1 SGHAT and CDR2 FQNNGV. The CDR3 is made up of 17 amino acids. In DNA form, the CDR3 reads TGTGCCAGCAGCTTAGCCGGACAGATAGGCACTGGAAACACCATATATTTT. Its translation is CASSLAGQIGTGNTIYF.

The CDR3 coding sequence is TGTGCCAGCTCACCGGGACAGGGGATCCACGAGCAGTACTTC. Translation: CASSPGQGIHEQYF. The chain uses TRBV18 and TRBJ2-7, with 10 bases aligning to TRBD1. The V gene's germline CDR1 is KGHSH and CDR2 LQKENI. J was trimmed by 5 bases and V by 3 bases; bases with no gene match: 4. The CDR3 has 14 residues.

In regard to this clone: This sample also contains other DNA sequences that code for the same CDR3. V is TRBV5-1 and J is TRBJ1-2, with TRBD1 matching 10 bases. From germline, CDR1 is SGHRS and CDR2 YFSETQ. J gave up 2 bases and V 4 bases, and 2 bases lay outside the gene matches. This CDR3 has 14 amino acids. The CDR3 reads CASSLGQGNYGYTF. CDR3 bases: TGCGCCAGCAGCCTGGGACAGGGGAACTATGGCTACACCTTC.

This clone was detected only once. The gene calls are TRBV29-1 and TRBJ2-7; 7 bases fit TRBD1. V shed 3 bases, J shed 2 bases, and the junction held 7 bases outside the gene matches. The CDR3 is 14 residues long. Germline-derived CDR1 and CDR2 are SQVTM and ANQGSEA. Here the CDR3 DNA reads TGCAGCGTTGAGACAGGGACGGGTACCTACGAGCAGTACTTC. It is translated as CSVETGTGTYEQYF.